A single sample gave rise to the 25 T cell receptor beta chains below, sequenced in a study of blood T cell repertoires in COVID-19. This table comes from immunoSEQ multiplex PCR, and its TCRdb copy is limited to in-frame clones, with some not included. The data show approximately 140,000 clones, with roughly 84% seen just once and more than 1.4% held by the top ten. Sample: peripheral blood. These receptors were collected from a man in his 60s with acute or convalescent COVID-19.

The CDR3 DNA sequence: TGTGCCAGCTCACCGGACAGGGCCCAAATAATTGGCTACACCTTC. Its protein is CASSPDRAQIIGYTF. The rearrangement links TRBV18 to TRBJ1-2; 8 nucleotides align to TRBD1. This CDR3 spans 15 amino acids. The germline V gene encodes CDR1 KGHSH and CDR2 LQKENI. Unmatched junction bases numbered 10, after V lost 3 bases and J lost 7 bases.

The chain recombines TRBV7-8 with TRBJ1-3; D is possibly TRBD1 (5 bases). The CDR3 sequence is 15 residues long. Per germline, CDR1 SGHVS and CDR2 FQNEAQ. V lost 1 base and J 3 bases, leaving 10 bases between the germline ends. CDR3 amino acids: CASSLGRARGNTIYF. The CDR3 nucleotides are TGTGCCAGCAGCTTAGGCAGGGCTCGTGGAAACACCATATATTTT.

This clone has a handful of counts. The chain is built from TRBV10-3 and TRBJ1-1; D may be TRBD1 (5 bases). Germline lookup yields CDR1 ENHRY and CDR2 SYGVKD. V lost 3 bases, J lost 1 base, and 9 bases lay in between. The CDR3 contains 14 residues. CDR3 protein: CAISEGRENTEAFF. Here the CDR3 DNA reads TGTGCCATCAGTGAAGGCAGGGAGAACACTGAAGCTTTCTTT.

This chain uses TRBV2 with TRBJ2-4; perhaps TRBD1 as D (6 bases). This CDR3 comprises 17 residues. Between the trimmed V and J ends, which lost 3 bases and 6 bases, there was a span of 21 bases. Germline loops: CDR1 SNHLY, CDR2 FYNNEI. Here the CDR3 DNA reads TGTGCCAGCAGTGACTTACAGGGCACCTCCTTGGGAAACATTCAGTACTTC. Translated: CASSDLQGTSLGNIQYF.

This chain uses TRBV10-3 with TRBJ2-5; TRBD2 matches 16 bases. CDR3 length: 17 amino acids. The V gene's germline CDR1 is ENHRY and CDR2 SYGVKD. The J segment lost 5 bases and the V segment lost 10 bases, leaving 13 bases of the junction unmatched. CDR3 sequence (DNA): TGTGCCACCTTCCCGGGACTAGCGGGAGGGCCTCGGGAGACCCAGTACTTC. Translation: CATFPGLAGGPRETQYF.

In its sample, this clone was seen once. This sequence joins TRBV5-1 and TRBJ2-7; TRBD2 matches at 8 bases. Germline-derived CDR1 and CDR2 are SGHRS and YFSETQ. The CDR3 contains 17 residues. J was trimmed by 4 bases and V by 3 bases; bases with no gene match: 15. Here the CDR3 DNA reads TGCGCCAGCAGCTGGGGGTGGATTAGCGGGAACCCGTACGAGCAGTACTTC. It is translated as CASSWGWISGNPYEQYF.

CDR3 protein: CASSERGGKYEQYF. CDR3 DNA sequence: TGTGCCAGCAGTGAACGAGGGGGCAAATACGAGCAGTACTTC. The rearrangement links TRBV6-1 to TRBJ2-7; 7 nucleotides line up with TRBD1. CDR1 is MNHNS and CDR2 is SASEGT in the germline V gene. Trimming cost V 2 bases and J 4 bases; bases outside gene matches: 5. This CDR3 has 14 amino acids.

The CDR3 DNA reads as TGTGCCAGCAGCTTGCTGGCCGAGGAGTACAATGAGCAGTTCTTC. Protein: CASSLLAEEYNEQFF. The chain uses TRBV5-6 and TRBJ2-1, with no clear D. Trimming removed 1 base at V and 4 bases at J, with 12 bases between. CDR3 length: 15 residues. Germline lookup yields CDR1 SGHDT and CDR2 YYEEEE.

The chain links TRBV19 to TRBJ1-6; 7 positions agree with TRBD1. Looked up from germline, CDR1 is LNHDA and CDR2 is SQIVND (reference sequence). Unmatched junction bases numbered 7, after V lost 6 bases and J lost 5 bases. The CDR3 loop spans 15 amino acids. The CDR3 region is CASSPPTGNNSPLHF. DNA of the CDR3: TGTGCCAGTAGCCCGCCGACAGGGAATAATTCACCCCTCCACTTT. Using reference TRBV19 and TRBJ1-6 for the parts outside the CDR3, the full variable domain is DGGITQSPKYLFRKEGQNVTLSCEQNLNHDAMYWYRQDPGQGLRLIYYSQIVNDFQKGDIAEGYSVSREKKESFPLTVTSAQKNPTAFYLCASSPPTGNNSPLHFGNGTRLTVT.

The V and J genes are TRBV6-1 and TRBJ2-1; 8 bases map to TRBD2. The CDR3 extends over 15 amino acids. Germline CDR1 MNHNS, CDR2 SASEGT. With 3 bases clipped from V and 7 bases from J, the junction kept 8 bases outside the gene matches. CDR3 sequence (DNA): TGTGCCAGCAGTGACGCCGGGGGGGCAAAAAATGAGCAGTTCTTC. Its protein product is CASSDAGGAKNEQFF.

This clone has a single count. This chain joins TRBV12-5 and TRBJ2-1; D is unclear. Looked up from germline, CDR1 is LGHNT and CDR2 is FRNRAP. The CDR3 runs 14 residues. Trimming left V 6 bases short and J 0 bases short, with 9 bases between. The CDR3: CASGQESSYNEQFF. CDR3 bases: TGTGCTAGTGGGCAAGAGAGCTCCTACAATGAGCAGTTCTTC.

The chain joins TRBV15 to TRBJ1-4; 7 nucleotides line up with TRBD1. This CDR3 is 17 amino acids long. The junction had 11 bases not matched to a gene; V was cut back by 2 bases and J by 5 bases. The V gene's germline CDR1 is LNHNV and CDR2 YYDKDF (reference sequence). This CDR3 is CATSRPATGTANEKLFF. In nucleotides, the CDR3 is TGTGCCACCAGCAGACCAGCGACCGGGACAGCAAATGAAAAACTGTTTTTT.

The chain joins TRBV2 to TRBJ1-6; 8 nucleotides match TRBD1. The CDR3 spans 13 residues. Germline-derived CDR1 and CDR2 are SNHLY and FYNNEI. V lost 6 bases to trimming and J lost 9 bases; unmatched junction nucleotides: 4. As DNA, the CDR3 is TGTGCCAGCAGCGGACAGGGCATTTCACCCCTCCACTTT. This translates into CASSGQGISPLHF.

A single count supports this clone. J is TRBJ2-3 and V is TRBV4-1; D not resolved. Trimming stripped 0 bases from V and 2 bases from J, with 9 bases between. This CDR3 comprises 15 residues. Germline lookup yields CDR1 MGHRA and CDR2 YSYEKL. Here the CDR3 reads CASSQDIRVTDTQYF. CDR3 coding DNA: TGCGCCAGCAGCCAAGATATTAGAGTCACAGATACGCAGTATTTT.

This clone was found once. The rearrangement joins TRBV7-2 to TRBJ1-2; TRBD1 aligns across 10 bases. The V gene's germline CDR1 is SGHTA and CDR2 FQGNSA. V dropped 6 bases and J dropped 0; count of bases not matched to a gene: 4. The CDR3 is made up of 15 amino acids. This CDR3 is CASRTGTGANYGYTF. The CDR3 coding sequence is TGTGCCAGCAGAACCGGGACAGGGGCTAACTATGGCTACACCTTC.

The rearrangement links TRBV19 to TRBJ2-6, with D perhaps matching TRBD2 (6 bases). The CDR3 has 18 amino acids. V was shortened by 5 bases and J by 5 bases, with 22 bases between the two germline ends. Germline CDR1 and CDR2: LNHDA and SQIVND (reference sequence). The CDR3 DNA sequence: TGTGCCAGTAGTCCCTCCGACGTACGGGGGTTAAGGGCCAACGTCCTGACTTTC. Translated: CASSPSDVRGLRANVLTF.

The chain recombines TRBV24-1 with TRBJ2-7, with 11 bases aligning to TRBD1. Germline CDR1 reads KGHDR; CDR2 reads SFDVKD. This CDR3 comprises 17 residues. With 4 bases clipped from V and 2 bases from J, the junction kept 9 bases outside the gene matches. CDR3 sequence (DNA): TGTGCCACCAGTGACCCGGGCGGGACAGGGGGGACCTACGAGCAGTACTTC. Translation gives CATSDPGGTGGTYEQYF.

This chain connects TRBV5-1 to TRBJ2-3, with 7 bases that match TRBD1. Germline V gene data show CDR1 as SGHRS and CDR2 as YFSETQ. With 1 base clipped from V and 6 bases from J, the junction kept 8 bases outside the gene matches. The CDR3 loop spans 15 amino acids. The CDR3 nucleotides read TGCGCCAGCAGCTTGTCGTCTAGGGGACAGGATACGCAGTATTTT. This gives the protein CASSLSSRGQDTQYF.

This clone was counted a few times. The chain links TRBV30 to TRBJ1-2; D is undetermined. The V gene's germline CDR1 is GTSNPN and CDR2 SVGIG (reference sequence). This CDR3 contains 15 residues. Trimming cost V 0 bases and J 8 bases, with 19 bases left between them. In nucleotides, the CDR3 is TGTGCCTGGAGTGTAGGTTCTTCCGGGATTGGAGGCTACACCTTC. It specifies CAWSVGSSGIGGYTF.

The chain uses TRBV9 and TRBJ2-7, with D possibly TRBD1 on 5 matching bases. The CDR3 loop spans 15 amino acids. The ends were cut back, 0 bases at V and 1 base at J, with 11 bases in the middle. Germline CDR1 and CDR2: SGDLS and YYNGEE. The CDR3 loop reads CASSVASGWSYEQYF. The CDR3 nucleotides read TGTGCCAGCAGCGTAGCATCAGGGTGGTCCTACGAGCAGTACTTC.

The chain employs TRBV6-1 and TRBJ1-2, with 7 nucleotides matching TRBD1. The ends lost 0 bases at V and 6 bases at J; junction bases unmatched: 10. This CDR3 has 16 amino acids. The V gene's germline CDR1 is MNHNS and CDR2 SASEGT. The CDR3 DNA reads TGTGCCAGCAGTGAAGCCCTAACCGGGACAGCAAATGGCTACACCTTC. This sequence encodes CASSEALTGTANGYTF.

A note on this clone: This same CDR3 is encoded by further DNA sequences in the sample. V usage is TRBV5-1 and J usage is TRBJ1-3; no reliable D call. From germline, CDR1 is SGHRS and CDR2 YFSETQ. The V gene lost 2 bases and the J gene lost 1 base, with 7 bases spanning the gap. The CDR3 totals 14 residues. The chain's CDR3 is CASSLEGSGNTIYF. CDR3 DNA sequence: TGCGCCAGCAGCTTAGAGGGTTCTGGAAACACCATATATTTT.

This chain connects TRBV19 to TRBJ1-1; no definite D call. CDR3 length: 14 residues. Germline CDR1 reads LNHDA; CDR2 reads SQIVND (reference sequence). The V end was cut by 5 bases, the J end by 0 bases, with 10 bases between. The CDR3 DNA follows: TGTGCCAGTAGTGCAGGAGGGATGAACACTGAAGCTTTCTTT. Its translation is CASSAGGMNTEAFF.

This sequence joins TRBV6-6 and TRBJ2-6, with 7 bases fitting TRBD2. Trimming at V came to 7 bases and at J to 2 bases, leaving 5 bases not matched to a gene. Germline V gene data show CDR1 as MNHNY and CDR2 as SVGAGI (reference sequence). This CDR3 region has 15 residues. The CDR3 loop is CASTTGGAGANVLTF. The CDR3 coding sequence is TGTGCCAGCACCACTGGGGGGGCTGGGGCCAACGTCCTGACTTTC.

This clone has a single count. This rearrangement joins TRBV9 to TRBJ2-5, with 10 bases aligning to TRBD1. The germline gives CDR1 SGDLS, CDR2 YYNGEE. The CDR3 loop spans 15 amino acids. V gave up 3 bases and J gave up 5 bases; unmatched junction bases: 7. The CDR3 here is CASSAEDRGWETQYF. The CDR3 DNA reads as TGTGCCAGCAGCGCAGAGGACAGGGGGTGGGAGACCCAGTACTTC.